A selection of T cell receptor beta chains follows, all from one sample in a study of T cells in Graves' hyperthyroidism and ophthalmopathy. MiXCR was run by TCRdb on the multiplex PCR reads, yielding one entry per CDR3 protein. The table lists about 290,000 distinct CDR3 sequences, around 15% of them singletons, with 7.9% in the top ten. Specimen: blood. The receptors were gathered from a woman in her 40s with Graves' hyperthyroidism. CDR3s leave out the opening cysteine and the closing phenylalanine or tryptophan. The order of the fields is J gene, V gene, CDR3 protein.

J gene: TRBJ1-1
V gene: TRBV20-1
CDR3 protein: SARDRQGSRTEAF

J gene: TRBJ1-2
V gene: TRBV20-1
CDR3 protein: SARLPHGQGDYGYT

J gene: TRBJ2-5
V gene: TRBV5-5
CDR3 protein: ASTLGQAQETQY

J gene: TRBJ2-1
V gene: TRBV19
CDR3 protein: ASTNYPRGDEQF

J gene: TRBJ1-4
V gene: TRBV24-1
CDR3 protein: ATSDSRAGNEKLF

J gene: TRBJ2-2
V gene: TRBV3-1
CDR3 protein: ASSHTGELF

J gene: TRBJ2-6
V gene: TRBV29-1
CDR3 protein: SVVWGSPSGANVLT

J gene: TRBJ2-2
V gene: TRBV6-1
CDR3 protein: ASLPGTYTGELF

J gene: TRBJ2-2
V gene: TRBV3-1
CDR3 protein: ASSHGYGANTGELF

J gene: TRBJ2-1
V gene: TRBV6-1
CDR3 protein: ASGTSANNEQF

J gene: TRBJ1-2
V gene: TRBV11-3
CDR3 protein: ASSLEGGPHGYT

J gene: TRBJ1-2
V gene: TRBV30
CDR3 protein: AWSVLGREDGGYT

J gene: TRBJ2-1
V gene: TRBV28
CDR3 protein: ASSSPVESSYNEQF

J gene: TRBJ2-7
V gene: TRBV6-2/TRBV6-3
CDR3 protein: ASNPSGIYEQY